The T cell receptor beta chain described here comes from a study of T cells in pancreatic ductal adenocarcinoma (dated by TCRdb to about 2017). About the full investigation: The work assessed suppressive cells as well as CD8+ T cells infiltrating resected pancreatic ductal adenocarcinoma, measuring their numbers, locations, and properties, in order to shed light on the adaptive T-cell response that occurs naturally. The full study reports these points: More total productive templates and 8 to 9-fold more unique clonotypes were found in blood samples than in tumor samples. Tumor versus blood clonality comparisons may be biased because tumors are enriched in CD45RO+ effector rather than naive T cells, biasing toward lower diversity. Since most pancreatic cancer patients present with inoperable disease, the resected cohort was skewed toward the minority of patients who had early-stage disease. There was no significant difference in T-cell clonality between tumor and blood, where mean clonality was approximately 0.12 for tumors and roughly 0.068 for blood.

Selected pancreatic ductal adenocarcinoma patients had undergone surgery without neoadjuvant therapy. Peripheral blood was collected in heparin tubes, and PBMCs were isolated by histopaque density gradient and cryopreserved in around 10% DMSO. The DNeasy Blood and Tissue Kit, with Proteinase K and RNase treatment, was used to extract genomic DNA from about 7 PBMC specimens and roughly 9 flash-frozen tumor specimens. A note on this clone: What antigen it recognizes has not been identified. Nothing much larger sits one base from this clone, and base qualities are not available.

CDR1 SGDLS and CDR2 YYNGEE were looked up in the germline V gene. The germline ends are 15 bases apart after V is trimmed by 2 bases and J by 2 bases. The CDR3 numbers 16 residues from cysteine through phenylalanine. Of all the DNA, just the CDR3 is kept, 48 bases in frame from base 1. TCR beta CDR3 regions were amplified from genomic DNA using the immunoSEQ hsTCRB kit. An Illumina HiSeq system was used to carry out high-throughput TRB CDR3 sequencing. On the authors' methods: The immunoSEQ software was used to analyze sequencing reads, and nonproductive sequences containing premature stops or frame-shifts were removed. Clonality of the repertoire was calculated as one minus Shannon entropy normalized by log2 of the number of unique productive sequences. TCRdb retrieved this table from immuneACCESS and kept in-frame rearrangements only. Not all clones are present; in checked studies, unresolved V genes account for under half, and no reason is known for the remainder. D and trimming come from the DNA, and the V and J calls and clone size come from that table. The sample table lists more than 85,000 clones, about 95% of them with a count of one. The ten largest clones take up about 3.4% of the sample.

The chain is assembled from TRBV9 and TRBJ2-3; no D gene call is confident. The specimen sequenced was PBMCs. The source of this sequence is a human donor with pancreatic ductal adenocarcinoma. CDR3 region: CASSVEVFTTTDTQYF. The DNA reads as follows: TGTGCCAGCAGCGTCGAGGTTTTCACAACCACAGATACGCAGTATTTT.